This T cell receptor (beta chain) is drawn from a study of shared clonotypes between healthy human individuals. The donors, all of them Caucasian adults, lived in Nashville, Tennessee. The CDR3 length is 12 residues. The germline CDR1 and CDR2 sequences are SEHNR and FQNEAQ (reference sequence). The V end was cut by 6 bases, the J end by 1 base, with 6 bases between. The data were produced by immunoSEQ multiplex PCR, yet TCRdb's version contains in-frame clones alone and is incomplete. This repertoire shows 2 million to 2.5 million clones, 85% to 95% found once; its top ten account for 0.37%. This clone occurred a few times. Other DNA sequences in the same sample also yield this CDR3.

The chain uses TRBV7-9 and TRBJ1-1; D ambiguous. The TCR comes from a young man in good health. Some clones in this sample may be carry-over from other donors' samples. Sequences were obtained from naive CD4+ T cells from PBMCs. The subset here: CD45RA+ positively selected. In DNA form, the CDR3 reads TGTGCCAGCAGTCGGGAGAACACTGAAGCTTTCTTT. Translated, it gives CASSRENTEAFF.